This T cell receptor (beta chain) comes out of a study of shared clonotypes between healthy human individuals. Here immunoSEQ multiplex PCR was the method, and the copy in TCRdb shows in-frame clones only, minus some. The sample yields approximately 2,300,000 clones, 85% to 95% seen once. Germline V gene sequence: CDR1 SQVTM, CDR2 ANQGSEA. V lost 2 bases, J lost 4 bases, and 10 bases stayed unmatched. The CDR3 is 16 amino acids. The sequencing input was naive CD4+ T cells from PBMCs. The subset denotes: CD45RA+ positively selected. This sequence originates from a man between 18 and 29 years old in good health. Some clones in this sample may be carry-over from other donors' samples. The chain links TRBV29-1 to TRBJ2-2, with 7 nucleotides matching TRBD1. The CDR3 nucleotides are TGCAGCGTTGAATTGTCTGGGGCAGGGGGCACCGGGGAGCTGTTTTTT. This translates into CSVELSGAGGTGELFF.